This TCR beta chain was observed in a study of beta chain features in type 1 diabetes. Germline V gives CDR1 SNHLY, CDR2 FYNNEI. This CDR3 has 15 residues. Trimming took off 8 bases at V and 2 bases at J, with 16 bases between the two ends. Investigators reverse transcribed all isolated RNA, so they sequenced expressed TCRB transcripts. Approximately 3.6 million reads per sample were averaged for naive, central memory and regulatory samples. Using immunoSEQ multiplex PCR, the repertoire was profiled, and TCRdb retains in-frame clones only, with some absent. The sample records 450,000 to 600,000 clones, around 30% being singletons.

The clonotype originates from a man aged 18 to 29 in good health. The rearrangement links TRBV2 to TRBJ2-1; the D gene is possibly TRBD2 (5 bases). The material sequenced was naive CD4+ T cells from blood. CDR3 protein: CASQAVSGTYNEQFF. The CDR3, as DNA: TGTGCCAGCCAAGCGGTATCCGGGACCTACAATGAGCAGTTCTTC.